This TCR beta chain was documented in a study of blood T cell repertoires in COVID-19. Study-level background: Collection of acute and convalescent COVID-19 samples took place in the United States, Italy and Spain. T cells, B-cell-depleted T cells, or PBMCs supplied cDNA or gDNA.

Adults between roughly 18 and 89 years of age took part from about 24 US areas. Cohort 3 recovered donors had two negative PCRs, clearance, or symptom resolution. Here immunoSEQ multiplex PCR was the method, and the copy in TCRdb shows in-frame clones only, minus some. The sample shows around 450,000 clones, around 90% of them seen only once. The junction had 9 bases not matched to a gene; V was cut back by 4 bases and J by 3 bases. The CDR3 covers 17 residues. Germline CDR1 reads SGHDT; CDR2 reads YYEEEE. This receptor was identified in a woman aged 18 to 35 who had recovered from COVID-19. V and J are TRBV5-6 and TRBJ2-1, with 11 bases that match TRBD2. The sequenced sample was PBMCs or T cells enriched from blood (not recorded which). Here the CDR3 reads CASSPRGLAGGYNEQFF. The CDR3 DNA is TGTGCCAGCAGCCCCCGGGGTCTAGCGGGAGGCTACAATGAGCAGTTCTTC.